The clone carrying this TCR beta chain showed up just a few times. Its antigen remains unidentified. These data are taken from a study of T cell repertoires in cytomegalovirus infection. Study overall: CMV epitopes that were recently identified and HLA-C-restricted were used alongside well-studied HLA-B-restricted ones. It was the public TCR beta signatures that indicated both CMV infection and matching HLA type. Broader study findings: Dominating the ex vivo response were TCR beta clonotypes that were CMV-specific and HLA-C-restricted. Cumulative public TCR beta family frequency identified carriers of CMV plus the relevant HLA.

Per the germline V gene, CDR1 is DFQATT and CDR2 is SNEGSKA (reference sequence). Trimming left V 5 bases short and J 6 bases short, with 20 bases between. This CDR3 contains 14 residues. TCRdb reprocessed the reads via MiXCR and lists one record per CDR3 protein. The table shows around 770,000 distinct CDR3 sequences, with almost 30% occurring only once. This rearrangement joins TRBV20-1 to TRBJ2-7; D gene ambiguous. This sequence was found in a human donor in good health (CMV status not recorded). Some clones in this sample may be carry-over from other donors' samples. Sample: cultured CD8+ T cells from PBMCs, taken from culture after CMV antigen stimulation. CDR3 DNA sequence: TGCAGTGCTTGTCGGATGGTCGAATCTCGCGAGCAGTACTTC. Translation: CSACRMVESREQYF.